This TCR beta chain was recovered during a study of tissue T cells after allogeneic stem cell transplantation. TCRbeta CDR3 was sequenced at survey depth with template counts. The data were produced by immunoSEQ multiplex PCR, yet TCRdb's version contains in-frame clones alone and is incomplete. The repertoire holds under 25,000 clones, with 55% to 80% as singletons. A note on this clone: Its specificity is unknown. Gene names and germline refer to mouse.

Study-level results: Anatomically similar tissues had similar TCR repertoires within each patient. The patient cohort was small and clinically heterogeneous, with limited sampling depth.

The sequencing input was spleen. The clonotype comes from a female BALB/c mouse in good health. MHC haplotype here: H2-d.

Incomplete CDR3 DNA: TGTGCCTGGAGTTCCGGACAATCAAACACCGGGCAGCTCTAC. Translating it yields CAWSSGQSNTGQLY. In full, the CDR3 is CAWSSGQSNTGQLYF. This chain connects TRBV31 to TRBJ2-2, with D possibly matching TRBD1 (5 bases). The read ends 1 residue early relative to the CDR3; the germline J gene fills the gap. Trimming took 2 bases from V and 0 from J, leaving 10 bases between them. The germline V gene has CDR1 GKSSPN and CDR2 SITVG. The CDR3 has 15 residues.